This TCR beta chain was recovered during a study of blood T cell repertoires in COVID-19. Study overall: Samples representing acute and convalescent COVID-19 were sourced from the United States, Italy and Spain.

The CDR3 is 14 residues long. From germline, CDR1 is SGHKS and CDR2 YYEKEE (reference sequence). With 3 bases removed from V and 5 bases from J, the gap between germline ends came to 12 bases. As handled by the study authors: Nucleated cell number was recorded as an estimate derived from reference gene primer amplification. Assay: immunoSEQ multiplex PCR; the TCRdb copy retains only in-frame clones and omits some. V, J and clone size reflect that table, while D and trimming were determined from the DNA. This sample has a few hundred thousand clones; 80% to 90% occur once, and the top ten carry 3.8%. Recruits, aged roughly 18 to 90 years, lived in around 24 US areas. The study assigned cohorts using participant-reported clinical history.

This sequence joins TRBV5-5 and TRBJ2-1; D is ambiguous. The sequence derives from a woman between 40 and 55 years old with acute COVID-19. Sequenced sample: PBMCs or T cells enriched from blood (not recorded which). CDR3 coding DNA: TGTGCCAGCAGCTGGCCGTGGAGCAACAATGAGCAGTTCTTC. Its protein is CASSWPWSNNEQFF.